Detailed here is one T cell receptor (beta chain). Its cognate antigen is unknown. TCR beta sequencing covered blood CD8+ and CD4+ T cells. Under recently defined diagnostic criteria, the patients with Susac syndrome qualified as having definite or probable disease. Random hexamers were used to reverse transcribe about 0.5 to 1 ug of RNA. Using its own MiXCR run on the immunoSEQ multiplex PCR reads, TCRdb lists one record per CDR3 protein. Counted here are more than 65,000 distinct CDR3 sequences, roughly 94% occurring once; the ten biggest clones make up approximately 0.49%. This CDR3 has 16 amino acids. The V segment lost 6 bases and the J segment 5 bases; nucleotides outside the gene matches: 14. These data belong to a study of CD8 T cells in Susac syndrome. Overall study findings and caveats: CD8+ clonal expansion in Susac peaked in TEMRA cells and active patients.

Sequences were obtained from CD8+ T cells from PBMCs. This TCR derives from a human donor with Susac syndrome. This chain connects TRBV12-3 or TRBV12-4 to TRBJ2-5; TRBD2 aligns across 8 bases. CDR3 sequence: CASSSPPAGERETQYF. DNA of the CDR3: TGTGCCAGCAGCTCCCCACCAGCGGGAGAAAGGGAGACCCAGTACTTC.